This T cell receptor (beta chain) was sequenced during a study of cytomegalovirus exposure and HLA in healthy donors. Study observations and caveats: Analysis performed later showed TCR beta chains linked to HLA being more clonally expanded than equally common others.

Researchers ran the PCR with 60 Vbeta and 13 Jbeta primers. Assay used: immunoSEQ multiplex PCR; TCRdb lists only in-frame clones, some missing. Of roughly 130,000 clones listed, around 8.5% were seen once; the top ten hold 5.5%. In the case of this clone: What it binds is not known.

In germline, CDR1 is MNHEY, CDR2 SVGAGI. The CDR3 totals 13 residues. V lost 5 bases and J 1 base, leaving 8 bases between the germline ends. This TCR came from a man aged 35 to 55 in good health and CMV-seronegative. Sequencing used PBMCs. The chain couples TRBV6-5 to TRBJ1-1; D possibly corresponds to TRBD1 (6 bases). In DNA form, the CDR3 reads TGTGCCAGCAGTACGGGACAGAACACTGAAGCTTTCTTT. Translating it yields CASSTGQNTEAFF.